This T cell receptor (beta chain) was recovered during a study of blood T cell repertoires in COVID-19. V was clipped by 4 bases and J by 4 bases, with 18 bases between them. This CDR3 is 15 amino acids long. Per the germline V gene, CDR1 is SGHRS and CDR2 is YFSETQ. The data were produced by immunoSEQ multiplex PCR, yet TCRdb's version contains in-frame clones alone and is incomplete. The sample has about 210,000 clones, 88% seen once. The chain joins TRBV5-1 to TRBJ2-7, with D unclear. This TCR derives from a man aged 65 to 79 with acute or convalescent COVID-19. Sequencing was done on a sample of peripheral blood. CDR3 in DNA: TGCGCCAGCAGCCGCGAGACTGGCCGGCCTTACGAGCAGTACTTC. Amino acids: CASSRETGRPYEQYF. Full variable domain (rest looked up from reference TRBV5-1 and TRBJ2-7): KAGVTQTPRYLIKTRGQQVTLSCSPISGHRSVSWYQQTPGQGLQFLFEYFSETQRNKGNFPGRFSGRQFSNSRSEMNVSTLELGDSALYLCASSRETGRPYEQYFGPGTRLTVT.